Sequencing of this TCR beta chain was carried out in a study of blood T cell repertoires in COVID-19. Study summary: COVID-19 samples, acute and convalescent, were from the United States, Italy and Spain. PBMCs, B-cell-depleted T cells, or T cells were the source of the cDNA or gDNA that made up the material.

This clone has more than one count but fewer than ten. This CDR3 has 15 residues. V was shortened by 7 bases and J by 1 base, with 13 bases between the two germline ends. The germline CDR1 and CDR2 sequences are MNHNY and SVGAGI (reference sequence). In the study's own analysis: Reference gene primer amplification yielded estimated nucleated cell counts. Repertoires were generated with immunoSEQ multiplex PCR, while TCRdb's copy carries only in-frame clones and drops some. V and J calls plus clone size are reproduced from that table; the DNA served to infer D and trimming. The sample lists approximately 240,000 clones, 80% to 90% occurring once.

The source material was peripheral blood. V gene TRBV6-6 combines with J gene TRBJ2-2; D remains ambiguous. The clonotype comes from a man between 45 and 60 years old with acute or convalescent COVID-19. The CDR3 region is CASTRVGGNTGELFF. CDR3 coding DNA: TGTGCCAGCACACGCGTCGGTGGGAACACCGGGGAGCTGTTTTTT.